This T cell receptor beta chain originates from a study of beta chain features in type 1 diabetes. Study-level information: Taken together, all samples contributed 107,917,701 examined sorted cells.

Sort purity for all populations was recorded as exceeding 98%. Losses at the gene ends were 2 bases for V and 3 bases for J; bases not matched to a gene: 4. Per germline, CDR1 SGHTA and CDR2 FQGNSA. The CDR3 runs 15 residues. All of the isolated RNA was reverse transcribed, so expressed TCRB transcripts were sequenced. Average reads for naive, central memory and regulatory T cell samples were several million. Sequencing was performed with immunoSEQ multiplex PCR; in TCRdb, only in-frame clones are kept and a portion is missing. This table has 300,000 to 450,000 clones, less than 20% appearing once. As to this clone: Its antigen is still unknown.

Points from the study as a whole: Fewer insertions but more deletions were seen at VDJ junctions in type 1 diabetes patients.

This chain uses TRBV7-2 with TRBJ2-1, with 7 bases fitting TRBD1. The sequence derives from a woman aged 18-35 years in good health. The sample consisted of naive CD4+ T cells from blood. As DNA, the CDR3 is TGTGCCAGCAGCTTAAGGACAGGCAGCTACAATGAGCAGTTCTTC. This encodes CASSLRTGSYNEQFF. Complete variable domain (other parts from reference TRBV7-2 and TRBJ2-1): GAGVSQSPSNKVTEKGKDVELRCDPISGHTALYWYRQSLGQGLEFLIYFQGNSAPDKSGLPSDRFSAERTGGSVSTLTIQRTQQEDSAVYLCASSLRTGSYNEQFFGPGTRLTVL.